This T cell receptor (beta chain) appears in the sequencing data of a study of T cell responses to AZD1222 COVID-19 vaccine. The wider study: Pooling covered second doses at about 4 or about 12 weeks. Study outcomes and limitations: Repertoire sampling happened only post peak T cell response. A mostly white British donor set with more females was recruited, and clonal diversity was possibly underestimated. The span of vaccine-associated CD4 TCRs extended across spike, with dominance at 160-218 and 743-854.

With respect to this clone: The antigen is undetermined.

CDR1 SNHLY and CDR2 FYNNEI come from the germline V gene. The CDR3 covers 12 residues. The V end lost 8 bases, the J end lost 6 bases, and 14 bases lay between the germline ends. Data came from immunoSEQ multiplex PCR; TCRdb stores just in-frame clones and leaves some out. The profile shows about 100,000 clones, about 88% of them singletons. The chain recombines TRBV2 with TRBJ2-7, with D perhaps matching TRBD2 (5 bases). This clonotype originated in an adult in good health. Sample: peripheral blood, taken on day 0 of AZD1222 vaccination. The CDR3 protein is CASSSQSGEQYF. In DNA, the CDR3 is TGTGCCAGCTCGTCCCAAAGCGGCGAGCAGTACTTC.